What follows are 24 T cell receptor beta chains derived from one specimen sequenced in a study of T cells in localized non-small cell lung cancer. Profiled with immunoSEQ multiplex PCR; TCRdb holds only in-frame clones, not every one. Of around 53,000 clones in the sample, less than 85% were seen once. Sequenced material: PBMCs, taken before any cancer treatment. These receptors all stem from a woman aged 35 to 75 with stage II lung adenocarcinoma.

The chain links TRBV28 to TRBJ1-5; 9 nucleotides line up with TRBD1. The CDR3 runs 16 residues. The trim removed 4 bases at V and 8 bases at J, leaving 12 bases unmatched. In germline, CDR1 is MDHEN, CDR2 SYDVKM. The CDR3 bases are TGTGCCAGCAGTTCTCCCGGGACAGGGAGTAAGAAGCCCCAGCATTTT. Protein product: CASSSPGTGSKKPQHF.

The chain couples TRBV4-3 to TRBJ1-1; 7 positions match TRBD1. The trim removed 0 bases at V and 0 bases at J, leaving 1 base unmatched. CDR1 is LGHNA, CDR2 YSLEER, per germline. The CDR3 covers 15 residues. Here the CDR3 DNA reads TGCGCCAGCAGCCAAGAGACAGGGATGAACACTGAAGCTTTCTTT. Amino acid sequence: CASSQETGMNTEAFF.

The V and J genes are TRBV15 and TRBJ2-7; 8 bases map to TRBD1. The CDR3 runs 15 residues. With V trimmed by 0 bases and J by 4 bases, 5 bases remained unmatched. The germline gives CDR1 LNHNV, CDR2 YYDKDF (reference sequence). The CDR3 sequence: CATSRDPGQGYEQYF. CDR3 nucleotide sequence: TGTGCCACCAGCAGAGATCCCGGACAGGGATACGAGCAGTACTTC.

This clone was seen just once. V usage is TRBV6-6 and J usage is TRBJ1-1, with unresolved D. This CDR3 has 13 amino acids. Germline V gives CDR1 MNHNY, CDR2 SVGAGI (reference sequence). Trimming took off 11 bases at V and 4 bases at J, with 17 bases between the two ends. As DNA, the CDR3 is TGTGCCTGCCGGGCGCTTGTAGGCACTGAAGCTTTCTTT. The encoded protein is CACRALVGTEAFF.

The J gene is TRBJ2-1, the V gene TRBV27; D is perhaps TRBD1 (6 bases). The V and J ends lost 3 bases and 9 bases respectively, with 15 bases between them. Per the germline V gene, CDR1 is MNHEY and CDR2 is SMNVEV (reference sequence). This CDR3 contains 14 residues. In nucleotides, the CDR3 is TGTGCCAGCAGTTTCCAGGTTGGGGGCGGTGAGCAGTTCTTC. Translated: CASSFQVGGGEQFF.

This chain uses TRBV19 with TRBJ1-2; D ambiguous. The V gene lost 5 bases and the J gene lost 3 bases, with 19 bases spanning the gap. This CDR3 contains 16 residues. Germline-derived CDR1 and CDR2 are LNHDA and SQIVND (reference sequence). In DNA, the CDR3 is TGTGCCAGTAGTTCCCGAGAGGGCGGAACTCACTATGGCTACACCTTC. Its translation: CASSSREGGTHYGYTF.

This clone appeared a single time. The chain combines TRBV4-3 with TRBJ1-3, with unresolved D. Germline V lookup: CDR1 LGHNA, CDR2 YSLEER. Trimming stripped 4 bases from V and 1 base from J, with 11 bases between. CDR3 length equals 15 residues. As DNA, the CDR3 is TGCGCCAGCAGCCCCGGTCCCGCTTCTGGAAACACCATATATTTT. Protein product: CASSPGPASGNTIYF.

The chain couples TRBV6-5 to TRBJ1-1; 7 nucleotides agree with TRBD1. V dropped 6 bases and J dropped 3; count of bases not matched to a gene: 7. This CDR3 has 14 amino acids. Germline V gene sequence: CDR1 MNHEY, CDR2 SVGAGI. CDR3 protein: CASSLGQTYTEAFF. CDR3 bases: TGTGCCAGCAGCCTGGGACAGACGTACACTGAAGCTTTCTTT.

In this sample, this clone turned up once. This chain links TRBV13 with TRBJ1-1, with D perhaps matching TRBD1 (5 bases). Germline lookup yields CDR1 PRHDT and CDR2 FYEKMQ (reference sequence). The CDR3 runs to 14 residues. Trimming removed 7 bases at V and 4 bases at J, with 16 bases between. The CDR3 DNA is TGTGCCAGCAAGATGGGACCGATGAGCACTGAAGCTTTCTTT. Translating gives CASKMGPMSTEAFF. Supplemented by reference TRBV13 and TRBJ1-1, the full variable domain reads AAGVIQSPRHLIKEKRETATLKCYPIPRHDTVYWYQQGPGQDPQFLISFYEKMQSDKGSIPDRFSAQQFSDYHSELNMSSLELGDSALYFCASKMGPMSTEAFFGQGTRLTVV.

This clone was recorded once. The chain joins TRBV7-3 to TRBJ2-7; D call uncertain. From germline, CDR1 is SGHTA and CDR2 FQGTGA. This CDR3 spans 13 amino acids. Trimming stripped 1 base from V and 3 bases from J, with 7 bases between. The DNA of the CDR3 is TGTGCCAGCAGCTTAAACACCAACTACGAGCAGTACTTC. It codes for CASSLNTNYEQYF.

This clone has a handful of counts. This rearrangement joins TRBV7-9 to TRBJ2-3; the D is unclear. The germline gives CDR1 SEHNR, CDR2 FQNEAQ (reference sequence). V dropped 5 bases and J dropped 0 bases, with 12 bases sitting between them. The CDR3 runs 15 residues. DNA for the CDR3: TGTGCCAGCAGCCCGCCGAGCGACAGCACAGATACGCAGTATTTT. It codes for CASSPPSDSTDTQYF.

This clone was seen just once. The chain links TRBV5-1 to TRBJ2-3, with D unresolved. Trimming removed 0 bases from V and 6 bases from J, with 11 bases in between. Germline CDR1 and CDR2: SGHRS and YFSETQ. CDR3 size: 14 residues. The CDR3: CASSLANELDTQYF. The CDR3 coding sequence is TGCGCCAGCAGCTTGGCGAACGAGTTGGATACGCAGTATTTT.

Details on this clone: A much larger clone is a single base away; this may be a read error. The conserved phenylalanine or tryptophan is not found at the CDR3 terminus, so this likely reflects a read error. V gene TRBV14 combines with J gene TRBJ1-2, with D possibly being TRBD1 (5 bases). Germline V CDR1 and CDR2: SGHDN, FVKESK. Trimming cost V 8 bases and J 5 bases, with 12 bases left between them. The CDR3 has 12 residues. For the CDR3, the DNA is TGTGCCAGCGACGGGGGTGGATATGGCTACACCCTC. Translated: CASDGGGYGYTL.

The genes are TRBV5-4 and TRBJ1-2; 7 bases align to TRBD1. Unmatched junction bases numbered 11, after V lost 5 bases and J lost 4 bases. The CDR3 has 15 amino acids. CDR1 is SGHNT, CDR2 YYREEE, per germline (reference sequence). The CDR3, as DNA: TGTGCCAGCAGTACTGACAGGGAGCCTCGCTATGGCTACACCTTC. Translated: CASSTDREPRYGYTF.

The chain couples TRBV6-1 to TRBJ1-2; no firm D call. Trimming took off 2 bases at V and 8 bases at J, with 12 bases between the two ends. The CDR3 loop spans 13 amino acids. Germline V gene data show CDR1 as MNHNS and CDR2 as SASEGT. The CDR3 nucleotides read TGTGCCAGCAGTGAACCCAAGGGCTGGGGCTACACCTTC. This translates into CASSEPKGWGYTF.

This rearrangement joins TRBV5-6 to TRBJ1-1; D might be TRBD1 (5 bases). V lost 0 bases to trimming and J lost 4 bases, with 16 bases between them. Germline-derived CDR1 and CDR2 are SGHDT and YYEEEE. The length of the CDR3 is 16 residues. CDR3 DNA: TGTGCCAGCAGCTTGGAAGGCCTCCTGGGGGGCACTGAAGCTTTCTTT. This encodes CASSLEGLLGGTEAFF.

V is TRBV11-3 and J is TRBJ2-1; 10 bases are shared with TRBD1. With V trimmed by 4 bases and J by 2 bases, 2 bases remained unmatched. Germline V lookup: CDR1 SGHNT, CDR2 YENEEA. CDR3 length: 15 residues. This chain's CDR3 is CASSSDRGPYNEQFF. CDR3 bases: TGTGCCAGCAGCTCCGACAGGGGGCCCTACAATGAGCAGTTCTTC. Drawing the rest from reference TRBV11-3 and TRBJ2-1, the complete variable domain is EAGVVQSPRYKIIEKKQPVAFWCNPISGHNTLYWYLQNLGQGPELLIRYENEEAVDDSQLPKDRFSAERLKGVDSTLKIQPAELGDSAVYLCASSSDRGPYNEQFFGPGTRLTVL.

The gene calls are TRBV19 and TRBJ1-1; D is uncertain. Trimming removed 7 bases at V and 2 bases at J, with 14 bases between. Germline values: CDR1 LNHDA, CDR2 SQIVND (reference sequence). The CDR3 has 14 amino acids. The CDR3 nucleotides are TGTGCCAGTAACGACCGGGCCGCCAACACTGAAGCTTTCTTT. As protein: CASNDRAANTEAFF.

The chain is built from TRBV7-2 and TRBJ2-7; D is possibly TRBD2 (5 bases). The CDR3 spans 13 residues. V was pared by 6 bases and J by 2 bases, with 11 bases between. Per germline, CDR1 SGHTA and CDR2 FQGNSA. CDR3 coding DNA: TGTGCCAGCAGTGGCGGACTGACCTACGAGCAGTACTTC. This gives the protein CASSGGLTYEQYF.

This clone was counted between two and nine times. V usage is TRBV2 and J usage is TRBJ2-2; D is possibly TRBD1 (6 bases). Trimming left V 4 bases short and J 5 bases short, with 14 bases between. Germline V gene sequence: CDR1 SNHLY, CDR2 FYNNEI. This CDR3 has 15 residues. The CDR3: CASSATGRGTGELFF. CDR3 DNA sequence: TGTGCCAGCAGTGCCACAGGAAGGGGGACCGGGGAGCTGTTTTTT.

This CDR3 is CASSQTADYEQYF. The CDR3 DNA reads as TGTGCCAGCAGCCAGACAGCGGACTACGAGCAGTACTTC. The chain carries TRBV7-3 and TRBJ2-7, with D perhaps matching TRBD1 or TRBD2 (5 bases each). Germline loops: CDR1 SGHTA, CDR2 FQGTGA. Trimming cost V 5 bases and J 3 bases, with 11 bases left between them. CDR3 length equals 13 residues.

The V call is TRBV18, the J call TRBJ1-2; 8 bases agree with TRBD1. Germline V lookup: CDR1 KGHSH, CDR2 LQKENI. With V trimmed by 4 bases and J by 4 bases, 8 bases remained unmatched. This CDR3 is built from 15 residues. For the CDR3, the DNA is TGTGCCAGCTCACAAGAAACCAGGGGGCCCTATGGCTACACCTTC. Protein sequence: CASSQETRGPYGYTF.

J is TRBJ1-1 and V is TRBV5-6; D is unclear. Germline V gene data show CDR1 as SGHDT and CDR2 as YYEEEE. This CDR3 spans 15 amino acids. The V and J ends lost 2 bases and 0 bases respectively, with 11 bases between them. The CDR3 nucleotides are TGTGCCAGCAGCTTCGTTTCCGGGATGAACACTGAAGCTTTCTTT. As protein: CASSFVSGMNTEAFF. The complete variable domain, with remaining parts taken from reference TRBV5-6 and TRBJ1-1, reads DAGVTQSPTHLIKTRGQQVTLRCSPKSGHDTVSWYQQALGQGPQFIFQYYEEEERQRGNFPDRFSGHQFPNYSSELNVNALLLGDSALYLCASSFVSGMNTEAFFGQGTRLTVV.

This chain links TRBV6-1 with TRBJ2-7; the match to TRBD1 covers 8 bases. There are 15 residues in the CDR3. In germline, CDR1 is MNHNS, CDR2 SASEGT. V shed 4 bases and J 3 bases; nucleotides not matched to a gene: 8. CDR3 DNA sequence: TGTGCCAGCAGTGGTTCAGGACAGGGCGGCTACGAGCAGTACTTC. Translation: CASSGSGQGGYEQYF.